There are a few counts of the clone carrying this T cell receptor beta chain. Its antigen is undetermined. Reverse transcribing all isolated RNA meant expressed TCRB transcripts were sequenced. Method: immunoSEQ multiplex PCR; TCRdb's copy keeps in-frame clones and lacks some. Of around 140,000 clones in the sample, around 9% were seen once. This entry is derived from a study of beta chain features in type 1 diabetes. Overall study: No patient-donor differences in age, gender, total cells or subset yield. Study outcomes and limitations: Since sequencing was performed on cDNA, cells with high TCR expression could be over-represented. Significant though moderate, a shortening of TCRB CDR3s appeared in all four CD4+ subsets of Type 1 diabetes patients.

The CDR3 is made up of 14 amino acids. V was cut by 5 bases and J by 5 bases, with 12 bases left in between. Germline-derived CDR1 and CDR2 are SGHAT and FQNNGV. The V gene is TRBV11-2, the J gene TRBJ2-2; D gene uncertain. The sample comprised central memory CD4+ T cells from blood. The receptor was isolated from a man aged 25 to 40 with type 1 diabetes. The CDR3: CASSPARPTGELFF. The CDR3 DNA reads as TGTGCCAGCAGCCCTGCCAGGCCGACCGGGGAGCTGTTTTTT.